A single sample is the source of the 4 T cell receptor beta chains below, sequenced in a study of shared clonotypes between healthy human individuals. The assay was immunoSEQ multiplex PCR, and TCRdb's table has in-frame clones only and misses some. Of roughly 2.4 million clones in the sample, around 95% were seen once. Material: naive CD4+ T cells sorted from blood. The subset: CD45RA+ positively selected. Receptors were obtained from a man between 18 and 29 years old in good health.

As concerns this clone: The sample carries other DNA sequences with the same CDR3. CDR3 DNA sequence: TGTGCCAGCAGTGGACAGGGGGGAAATCAGCCCCAGCATTTT. The encoded protein is CASSGQGGNQPQHF. The chain is built from TRBV6-1 and TRBJ1-5; the match to TRBD1 covers 9 bases. There are 14 residues in the CDR3. J gave up 4 bases and V 4 bases, and 2 bases lay outside the gene matches. The germline V gene encodes CDR1 MNHNS and CDR2 SASEGT.

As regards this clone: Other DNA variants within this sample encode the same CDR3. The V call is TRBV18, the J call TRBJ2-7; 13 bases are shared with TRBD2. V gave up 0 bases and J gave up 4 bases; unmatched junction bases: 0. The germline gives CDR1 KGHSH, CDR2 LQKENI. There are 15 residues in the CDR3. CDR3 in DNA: TGTGCCAGCTCACCACCGACTAGCGGGGGGTACGAGCAGTACTTC. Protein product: CASSPPTSGGYEQYF.

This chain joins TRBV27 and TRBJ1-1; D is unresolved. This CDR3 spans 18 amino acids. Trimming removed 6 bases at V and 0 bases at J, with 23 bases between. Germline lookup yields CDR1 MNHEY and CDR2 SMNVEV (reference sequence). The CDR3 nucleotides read TGTGCCAGCAGATCCCCTCCGGGCGCACAAAGCGTGAACACTGAAGCTTTCTTT. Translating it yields CASRSPPGAQSVNTEAFF.

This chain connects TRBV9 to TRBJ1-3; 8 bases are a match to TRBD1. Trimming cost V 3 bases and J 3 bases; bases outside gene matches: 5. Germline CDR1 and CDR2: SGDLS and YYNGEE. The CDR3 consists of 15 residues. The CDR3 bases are TGTGCCAGCAGCGAAGACAGGGGATATGGAAACACCATATATTTT. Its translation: CASSEDRGYGNTIYF.